The 31 T cell receptor beta chains in this list originate from one sample, sequenced in a study of blood T cell repertoires in COVID-19. Libraries were prepared by immunoSEQ multiplex PCR; TCRdb keeps only in-frame clonotypes and omits some of them. The sample lists about 170,000 clones, about nine tenths occurring once. Sequencing used peripheral blood. The receptors were sampled from an older man with acute or convalescent COVID-19.

The chain is built from TRBV12-3 or TRBV12-4 and TRBJ2-3; possibly TRBD1 for D (5 bases). Trimming removed 6 bases at V and 6 bases at J, with 7 bases between. The CDR3 has 11 amino acids. CDR3 amino acids: CASRHRDTQYF. The CDR3, as DNA: TGTGCCAGCAGGCACAGGGATACGCAGTATTTT.

This clone appeared many times. J is TRBJ2-2 and V is TRBV19, with TRBD2 as a possible D gene (6 bases). Trimming removed 10 bases from V and 0 bases from J, with 9 bases in between. CDR1 and CDR2 (germline): LNHDA, SQIVND (reference sequence). The CDR3 spans 13 residues. Here the CDR3 DNA reads TGTGCCACCCGGGAGACGAACACCGGGGAGCTGTTTTTT. Its protein product is CATRETNTGELFF.

This clone was detected a few times. The chain employs TRBV2 and TRBJ1-4; the D is unclear. The ends were cut back, 4 bases at V and 10 bases at J, with 16 bases in the middle. The germline gives CDR1 SNHLY, CDR2 FYNNEI. The CDR3 runs 14 residues. CDR3 nucleotide sequence: TGTGCCAGCAGTGTAGAGAGGGAAACTGCAAAACTGTTTTTT. This sequence encodes CASSVERETAKLFF.

The sample holds one count of this clone. The V and J genes are TRBV4-3 and TRBJ2-3; D possibly corresponds to TRBD2 (5 bases). The V end lost 4 bases, the J end lost 6 bases, and 11 bases lay between the germline ends. CDR3 length: 13 amino acids. CDR1 is LGHNA and CDR2 is YSLEER in the germline V gene. DNA for the CDR3: TGCGCCAGCAGCCGTACAGCGGTCGATACGCAGTATTTT. Residues: CASSRTAVDTQYF.

This chain uses TRBV11-2 with TRBJ1-4; 7 nucleotides align to TRBD1. With V trimmed by 3 bases and J by 7 bases, 11 bases remained unmatched. Germline loops: CDR1 SGHAT, CDR2 FQNNGV. CDR3 size: 16 residues. The CDR3 DNA reads as TGTGCCAGCAGCTTTAATTCGAGACAGGGAGGTGAAAAACTGTTTTTT. This gives the protein CASSFNSRQGGEKLFF. Together with reference TRBV11-2 and TRBJ1-4, the CDR3 gives the full variable domain: EAGVAQSPRYKIIEKRQSVAFWCNPISGHATLYWYQQILGQGPKLLIQFQNNGVVDDSQLPKDRFSAERLKGVDSTLKIQPAKLEDSAVYLCASSFNSRQGGEKLFFGSGTQLSVL.

The chain links TRBV5-1 to TRBJ2-1, with TRBD2 matching over 10 bases. The trim removed 4 bases at V and 7 bases at J, leaving 11 bases unmatched. The CDR3 consists of 16 residues. Germline V gene sequence: CDR1 SGHRS, CDR2 YFSETQ. This chain's CDR3 is CASSLPLAGVGNEQFF. The CDR3 DNA reads TGCGCCAGCAGCCTCCCGCTAGCGGGAGTGGGAAATGAGCAGTTCTTC.

This rearrangement joins TRBV10-3 to TRBJ2-7, with 11 bases that match TRBD2. The CDR3 has 16 amino acids. V lost 3 bases and J lost 5; bases outside the gene matches: 9. Germline CDR1 reads ENHRY; CDR2 reads SYGVKD. Here the CDR3 reads CAISDPTSGSRDEQYF. CDR3 bases: TGTGCCATCAGTGACCCTACTAGCGGGAGTCGAGACGAGCAGTACTTC.

V usage is TRBV28 and J usage is TRBJ2-7, with 12 bases aligning to TRBD1. With 6 bases clipped from V and 6 bases from J, the junction kept 9 bases outside the gene matches. The CDR3 is made up of 15 amino acids. Germline V CDR1 and CDR2: MDHEN, SYDVKM. The CDR3 DNA is TGTGCCAGCAGGGCTCCGGGACAGGGGGCAGGCGAGCAGTACTTC. Translating gives CASRAPGQGAGEQYF.

V usage is TRBV24-1 and J usage is TRBJ1-2, with D maybe TRBD1 (5 bases). This CDR3 spans 17 amino acids. Germline V gene sequence: CDR1 KGHDR, CDR2 SFDVKD. Trimming stripped 0 bases from V and 3 bases from J, with 16 bases between. CDR3 in DNA: TGTGCCACCAGTGATTTGGCGGTATGGGGGGGACACTATGGCTACACCTTC. Protein: CATSDLAVWGGHYGYTF.

The chain recombines TRBV3-1 (or the pseudogene TRBV3-2) with TRBJ1-1; D ambiguous. Germline CDR1 reads LGHDT; CDR2 reads YNNKEL (reference sequence). V was trimmed by 0 bases and J by 1 base, leaving 9 bases between them. The CDR3 sequence is 15 residues long. Here the CDR3 reads CASSQDVDTNTEAFF. In DNA form, the CDR3 reads TGTGCCAGCAGCCAAGATGTAGACACGAACACTGAAGCTTTCTTT.

The chain is built from TRBV6-1 and TRBJ2-1; TRBD2 agrees at 7 bases. The CDR3 consists of 17 residues. Germline trimming cut 4 bases from V and 4 bases from J; bases unmatched to any gene: 13. CDR1 and CDR2 from the germline V gene are MNHNS and SASEGT. The CDR3 sequence: CASSGLGSGAPYNEQFF. The CDR3 DNA reads TGTGCCAGCAGTGGCCTAGGGAGCGGGGCACCATACAATGAGCAGTTCTTC.

The genes are TRBV9 and TRBJ2-2, with D perhaps matching TRBD2 (5 bases). Germline loops: CDR1 SGDLS, CDR2 YYNGEE. The CDR3 is 12 amino acids. V dropped 4 bases and J dropped 7 bases, with 8 bases sitting between them. CDR3 loop: CASSTAGGELFF. The CDR3 bases are TGTGCCAGCAGCACCGCGGGCGGGGAGCTGTTTTTT.

The chain couples TRBV10-3 to TRBJ1-1, with a weak D call TRBD1 (6 bases). V shed 8 bases and J shed 3 bases, with 13 bases lying between them. The CDR3 has 13 residues. Germline-derived CDR1 and CDR2 are ENHRY and SYGVKD. The CDR3 coding sequence is TGTGCCATCCGCCGACAGGCCGACACTGAAGCTTTCTTT. This translates into CAIRRQADTEAFF.

The chain is built from TRBV5-1 and TRBJ1-4; a possible D gene is TRBD1 (6 bases). Germline assignment: CDR1 SGHRS and CDR2 YFSETQ. The CDR3 totals 14 residues. Trimming shortened V by 0 bases and J by 8 bases, and 11 bases separated the two germline ends. CDR3 region: CASSLDRDIEKLFF. The CDR3 DNA reads TGCGCCAGCAGCTTGGACAGGGACATAGAAAAACTGTTTTTT.

The V and J genes are TRBV16 and TRBJ1-2; D unclear. The CDR3 is made up of 14 amino acids. V lost 0 bases to trimming and J lost 4 bases, with 9 bases between them. The germline V gene encodes CDR1 KGHSY and CDR2 FQNENV. This chain's CDR3 is CASSQSGQGYGYTF. The CDR3 nucleotides read TGTGCCAGCAGCCAATCGGGCCAAGGCTATGGCTACACCTTC.

The J gene is TRBJ1-5, the V gene TRBV19; D unresolved. The V end was cut by 3 bases, the J end by 7 bases, with 13 bases between. The CDR3 has 14 residues. Germline V lookup: CDR1 LNHDA, CDR2 SQIVND (reference sequence). The DNA for the CDR3 is TGTGCCAGTAGTATTCCTCCTCCGGGGCAGCCCCAGCATTTT. This codes for CASSIPPPGQPQHF.

The chain recombines TRBV7-2 with TRBJ2-3, with 14 bases aligning to TRBD2. Germline V gene lookup returns CDR1 SGHTA and CDR2 FQGNSA. The J segment lost 4 bases and the V segment lost 5 bases, leaving 5 bases of the junction unmatched. The CDR3 sequence is 16 residues long. The DNA of the CDR3 is TGTGCCAGCAGCCCTGGACTAGCGGGGGGATCAGATACGCAGTATTTT. Translated: CASSPGLAGGSDTQYF.

This clone has only one observation. The chain is built from TRBV30 and TRBJ1-3; D uncertain. The CDR3 length is 11 residues. Germline CDR1 reads GTSNPN; CDR2 reads SVGIG (reference sequence). V dropped 0 bases and J dropped 8 bases, with 5 bases sitting between them. The CDR3 DNA sequence: TGTGCCTGGAGTGTCGGGGACACCATATATTTT. It yields the protein CAWSVGDTIYF.

The rearrangement uses TRBV29-1 and TRBJ2-1; 8 bases are shared with TRBD2. The CDR3 has 14 amino acids. The germline gives CDR1 SQVTM, CDR2 ANQGSEA. Trimming at V came to 2 bases and at J to 7 bases, leaving 7 bases not matched to a gene. The CDR3 region is CSVELGTGGNEQFF. The CDR3 DNA reads TGCAGCGTTGAACTTGGAACGGGAGGGAATGAGCAGTTCTTC.

The chain combines TRBV5-4 with TRBJ2-7; 8 positions match TRBD1. CDR3 length: 15 amino acids. CDR1 is SGHNT, CDR2 YYREEE, per germline (reference sequence). After removal of 4 bases from V and 0 bases from J, the junction contained 6 bases not matched to a gene. CDR3 DNA sequence: TGTGCCAGCAGCCCAGGGGGCAGGAGCTCCTACGAGCAGTACTTC. Translating gives CASSPGGRSSYEQYF.

This sequence joins TRBV2 and TRBJ2-7; 7 positions match TRBD1. The V and J ends lost 5 bases and 0 bases, in that order; junction bases with no gene match: 7. The CDR3 covers 15 residues. The V gene's germline CDR1 is SNHLY and CDR2 FYNNEI. The CDR3 loop is CASSLTGTDSYEQYF. Written as DNA, the CDR3 is TGTGCCAGCAGTCTTACCGGGACAGACTCCTACGAGCAGTACTTC.

This clone was seen a handful of times. This chain uses TRBV4-2 with TRBJ1-3, with a weak D call TRBD1 (5 bases). Germline values: CDR1 LGHNA, CDR2 YNFKEQ. The V end lost 0 bases, the J end lost 0 bases, and 9 bases lay between the germline ends. This CDR3 has 16 amino acids. The CDR3 DNA follows: TGTGCCAGCAGCCAAGACCAGGGCCCCTCTGGAAACACCATATATTTT. This sequence encodes CASSQDQGPSGNTIYF.

The V call is TRBV9, the J call TRBJ2-2; D is uncertain. The CDR3 consists of 15 residues. CDR1 SGDLS and CDR2 YYNGEE come from the germline V gene. Trimming took 4 bases from V and 0 from J, leaving 10 bases between them. The CDR3 DNA sequence: TGTGCCAGCAGCATACGACACTCGAACACCGGGGAGCTGTTTTTT. Translated, it gives CASSIRHSNTGELFF.

The chain links TRBV30 to TRBJ1-3; D is unresolved. The CDR3 is made up of 12 amino acids. Germline V gene sequence: CDR1 GTSNPN, CDR2 SVGIG (reference sequence). The V gene lost 5 bases and the J gene lost 5 bases, with 10 bases spanning the gap. The CDR3, as DNA: TGTGCCTGGGGGCAGATGCGAAACACCATATATTTT. Amino acids: CAWGQMRNTIYF.

V and J are TRBV7-2 and TRBJ1-2; TRBD1 aligns across 12 bases. The CDR3 runs to 17 residues. Germline lookup yields CDR1 SGHTA and CDR2 FQGNSA. Trimming cost V 5 bases and J 2 bases; bases outside gene matches: 9. Here the CDR3 DNA reads TGTGCCAGCAGCCCGTACGGGACAGGGGGCAAAAACTATGGCTACACCTTC. It translates to CASSPYGTGGKNYGYTF.

Here the CDR3 DNA reads TGTGCCAGCAGTGAATTTACAGGGGGGCCCGAGGCCCAGTACTTC. Its translation: CASSEFTGGPEAQYF. The chain recombines TRBV2 with TRBJ2-5; 8 bases match TRBD1. The CDR3 sequence is 15 residues long. V trimming: 2 bases; J trimming: 9 bases; junction bases outside the gene matches: 11. Germline V gene lookup returns CDR1 SNHLY and CDR2 FYNNEI.

The chain employs TRBV5-1 and TRBJ2-3; TRBD2 agrees at 8 bases. Germline V gene data show CDR1 as SGHRS and CDR2 as YFSETQ. V trimming: 4 bases; J trimming: 2 bases; junction bases outside the gene matches: 9. The CDR3 covers 16 residues. The CDR3 reads CASSPAAGAYTDTQYF. CDR3 bases: TGCGCCAGCAGCCCTGCAGCGGGGGCTTACACAGATACGCAGTATTTT.

This clone was recorded once. Other DNA sequences from this sample encode an identical CDR3 as well. V usage is TRBV11-3 and J usage is TRBJ2-2; a weak D match, TRBD1 (6 bases). Germline V gene lookup returns CDR1 SGHNT and CDR2 YENEEA. The CDR3 spans 13 residues. Trimming removed 2 bases at V and 5 bases at J, with 6 bases between. For the CDR3, the DNA is TGTGCCAGCAGCTTAAGGGGGACCGGGGAGCTGTTTTTT. This encodes CASSLRGTGELFF.

This clone came up a few times. The V gene is TRBV23-1, the J gene TRBJ1-6, with D possibly TRBD1 on 5 matching bases. TRBV23-1 is treated as an ORF (open reading frame) with a function not yet certain. Trimming cost V 2 bases and J 9 bases, with 14 bases left between them. This CDR3 region has 15 residues. The DNA of the CDR3 is TGCGCCAGCAGTCAAGGGGCAGGGAAAAGTTCACCCCTCCACTTT. Protein: CASSQGAGKSSPLHF.

DNA for the CDR3: TGTGCCAGCAGCCAAAGCGGGACAGGGGGGAGCACCGGGGAGCTGTTTTTT. Translating it yields CASSQSGTGGSTGELFF. The chain links TRBV9 to TRBJ2-2; TRBD1 matches at 11 bases. J was trimmed by 4 bases and V by 4 bases; bases with no gene match: 9. This CDR3 has 17 amino acids. Germline-derived CDR1 and CDR2 are SGDLS and YYNGEE.

The chain couples TRBV19 to TRBJ1-5, with D hard to call. The CDR3 sequence is 14 residues long. V lost 9 bases and J lost 3, with 15 bases in between. Looked up from germline, CDR1 is LNHDA and CDR2 is SQIVND (reference sequence). DNA of the CDR3: TGTGCCAGCAATCTTGTTGCCTACAATCAGCCCCAGCATTTT. Its translation: CASNLVAYNQPQHF.